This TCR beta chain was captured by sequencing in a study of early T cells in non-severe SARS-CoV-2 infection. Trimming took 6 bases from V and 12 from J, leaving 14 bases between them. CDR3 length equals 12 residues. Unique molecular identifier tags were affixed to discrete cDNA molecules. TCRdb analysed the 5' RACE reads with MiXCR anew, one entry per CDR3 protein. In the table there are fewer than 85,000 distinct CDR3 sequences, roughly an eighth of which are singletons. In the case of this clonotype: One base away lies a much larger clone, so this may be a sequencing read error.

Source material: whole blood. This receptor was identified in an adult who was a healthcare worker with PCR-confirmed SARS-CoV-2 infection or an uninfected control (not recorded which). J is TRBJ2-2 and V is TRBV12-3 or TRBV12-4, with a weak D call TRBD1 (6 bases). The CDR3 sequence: CASSHRQEKLFF. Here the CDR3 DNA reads TGTGCCAGCAGCCATAGACAGGAGAAGCTGTTTTTT.